Listed below are T cell receptor beta chains from one sample, sequenced in a study of T-cell memory formation after mild COVID-19. TCRdb called the 5' RACE reads again in MiXCR, with one record for every CDR3 protein. Altogether 400,000 to 550,000 distinct CDR3 sequences are present, roughly 25% being singletons, with the ten largest covering 12%. Material: PBMCs or a T cell subset sorted from them (not recorded which). The receptors were gathered from an adult woman who had mild COVID-19 (a few samples of this study predate the infection). Cell type and time point are not known. Each CDR3 is given with its conserved first and last residue. Fields, in order: CDR3 protein, CDR3 DNA, clone size, V gene, J gene, D gene. D genes are given only for firm matches. A row's size may be missing; if present it is once, few, many or a size class.

CASKLGTSGINEQFF	TGTGCCAGCAAGCTAGGGACTAGCGGGATCAATGAGCAGTTCTTC	NA	TRBV2	TRBJ2-1	TRBD2
CAWSVQGKEQFF	TGTGCCTGGAGTGTACAGGGCAAAGAGCAGTTCTTC	NA	TRBV30	TRBJ2-1	NA
CASSSTQQQAGELFF	TGTGCCAGCAGCTCGACGCAACAACAAGCGGGGGAGCTGTTTTTT	NA	TRBV7-9	TRBJ2-2	NA
CASSPQVGASGANVLTF	TGTGCCAGCAGCCCGCAGGTGGGGGCCTCTGGGGCCAACGTCCTGACTTTC	few	TRBV5-5	TRBJ2-6	NA
CSAIRDRLADTQYF	TGCAGTGCTATACGGGACAGATTGGCAGATACGCAGTATTTT	few	TRBV20-1	TRBJ2-3	TRBD1
CASTQEGRDSNQPQHF	TGTGCCAGCACCCAGGAGGGCAGGGATAGCAATCAGCCCCAGCATTTT	NA	TRBV21-1	TRBJ1-5	NA
CASSLGLAGGSGNEQYF	TGTGCCAGCAGTCTCGGACTAGCGGGAGGGAGTGGGAACGAGCAGTACTTC	many	TRBV27	TRBJ2-7	TRBD2
CATAHSDREQFF	TGTGCCACCGCTCATTCGGACAGGGAGCAGTTCTTC	few	TRBV19	TRBJ2-1	TRBD1
CASSLGRRTGSYEQYF	TGTGCCAGCAGCTTGGGGCGGAGGACAGGGTCCTACGAGCAGTACTTC	many	TRBV5-6	TRBJ2-7	TRBD1
CASSLGGQGWGEQYF	TGTGCCAGCAGCTTAGGTGGACAGGGCTGGGGCGAGCAGTACTTC	few	TRBV7-2	TRBJ2-7	TRBD1
CASSLGLDPNQPQHF	TGTGCCAGCAGCTTGGGTTTAGATCCCAATCAGCCCCAGCATTTT	NA	TRBV5-6	TRBJ1-5	NA
CSAESTSSGYNEQFF	TGCAGTGCTGAGTCGACTAGTAGCGGGTACAATGAGCAGTTCTTC	NA	TRBV20-1	TRBJ2-1	TRBD2
CASSLGLGYGYTF	TGTGCCAGCAGCTTAGGCCTCGGCTATGGCTACACCTTC	NA	TRBV7-6	TRBJ1-2	NA
CASSSGGGVGNEQFF	TGTGCCAGCAGCTCGGGGGGCGGGGTTGGCAATGAGCAGTTCTTC	few	TRBV13	TRBJ2-1	NA
CASSLNRDSTEAFF	TGTGCCAGCAGCTTAAACCGGGACAGCACTGAAGCTTTCTTT	NA	TRBV5-4	TRBJ1-1	TRBD1
CASSEASWYREHEKLFF	TGCGCCAGCAGCGAGGCGAGCTGGTACAGGGAACATGAAAAACTGTTTTTT	few	TRBV5-1	TRBJ1-4	NA
CASSPWMQYNEQFF	TGTGCCAGCAGTCCTTGGATGCAGTACAATGAGCAGTTCTTC	NA	TRBV12-3/TRBV12-4	TRBJ2-1	NA
CASRTGSEAFF	TGTGCCAGCAGGACGGGATCTGAAGCTTTCTTT	few	TRBV12-3/TRBV12-4	TRBJ1-1	NA
CASSVADGTYEQYF	TGTGCCAGCAGCGTAGCGGACGGAACCTACGAGCAGTACTTC	many	TRBV9	TRBJ2-7	NA
CASSWAGGAEKLFF	TGTGCCAGCTCTTGGGCAGGTGGGGCTGAAAAACTGTTTTTT	NA	TRBV12-3/TRBV12-4	TRBJ1-4	NA
CASSPRQGLAGTDTQYF	TGTGCCAGCAGCCCCCGACAGGGACTAGCGGGCACAGATACGCAGTATTTT	NA	TRBV9	TRBJ2-3	TRBD2
CASSFGPEAFF	TGTGCCAGCAGCTTCGGACCTGAAGCTTTCTTT	NA	TRBV11-2	TRBJ1-1	NA
CASSYSFSGGATDTQYF	TGTGCCAGCAGCTACTCCTTTAGCGGGGGGGCCACAGATACGCAGTATTTT	NA	TRBV11-2	TRBJ2-3	TRBD2
CASTYSAGGYGYTF	TGTGCCAGCACCTACTCAGCAGGGGGCTATGGCTACACCTTC	few	TRBV12-3/TRBV12-4	TRBJ1-2	TRBD1
CASSPGTSGSRETQYF	TGTGCCAGCAGCCCCGGGACTAGCGGGAGCCGGGAGACCCAGTACTTC	NA	TRBV4-2	TRBJ2-5	TRBD2
CASSHNYEQYF	TGTGCCAGCAGTCACAACTACGAGCAGTACTTC	many	TRBV12-3/TRBV12-4	TRBJ2-7	NA